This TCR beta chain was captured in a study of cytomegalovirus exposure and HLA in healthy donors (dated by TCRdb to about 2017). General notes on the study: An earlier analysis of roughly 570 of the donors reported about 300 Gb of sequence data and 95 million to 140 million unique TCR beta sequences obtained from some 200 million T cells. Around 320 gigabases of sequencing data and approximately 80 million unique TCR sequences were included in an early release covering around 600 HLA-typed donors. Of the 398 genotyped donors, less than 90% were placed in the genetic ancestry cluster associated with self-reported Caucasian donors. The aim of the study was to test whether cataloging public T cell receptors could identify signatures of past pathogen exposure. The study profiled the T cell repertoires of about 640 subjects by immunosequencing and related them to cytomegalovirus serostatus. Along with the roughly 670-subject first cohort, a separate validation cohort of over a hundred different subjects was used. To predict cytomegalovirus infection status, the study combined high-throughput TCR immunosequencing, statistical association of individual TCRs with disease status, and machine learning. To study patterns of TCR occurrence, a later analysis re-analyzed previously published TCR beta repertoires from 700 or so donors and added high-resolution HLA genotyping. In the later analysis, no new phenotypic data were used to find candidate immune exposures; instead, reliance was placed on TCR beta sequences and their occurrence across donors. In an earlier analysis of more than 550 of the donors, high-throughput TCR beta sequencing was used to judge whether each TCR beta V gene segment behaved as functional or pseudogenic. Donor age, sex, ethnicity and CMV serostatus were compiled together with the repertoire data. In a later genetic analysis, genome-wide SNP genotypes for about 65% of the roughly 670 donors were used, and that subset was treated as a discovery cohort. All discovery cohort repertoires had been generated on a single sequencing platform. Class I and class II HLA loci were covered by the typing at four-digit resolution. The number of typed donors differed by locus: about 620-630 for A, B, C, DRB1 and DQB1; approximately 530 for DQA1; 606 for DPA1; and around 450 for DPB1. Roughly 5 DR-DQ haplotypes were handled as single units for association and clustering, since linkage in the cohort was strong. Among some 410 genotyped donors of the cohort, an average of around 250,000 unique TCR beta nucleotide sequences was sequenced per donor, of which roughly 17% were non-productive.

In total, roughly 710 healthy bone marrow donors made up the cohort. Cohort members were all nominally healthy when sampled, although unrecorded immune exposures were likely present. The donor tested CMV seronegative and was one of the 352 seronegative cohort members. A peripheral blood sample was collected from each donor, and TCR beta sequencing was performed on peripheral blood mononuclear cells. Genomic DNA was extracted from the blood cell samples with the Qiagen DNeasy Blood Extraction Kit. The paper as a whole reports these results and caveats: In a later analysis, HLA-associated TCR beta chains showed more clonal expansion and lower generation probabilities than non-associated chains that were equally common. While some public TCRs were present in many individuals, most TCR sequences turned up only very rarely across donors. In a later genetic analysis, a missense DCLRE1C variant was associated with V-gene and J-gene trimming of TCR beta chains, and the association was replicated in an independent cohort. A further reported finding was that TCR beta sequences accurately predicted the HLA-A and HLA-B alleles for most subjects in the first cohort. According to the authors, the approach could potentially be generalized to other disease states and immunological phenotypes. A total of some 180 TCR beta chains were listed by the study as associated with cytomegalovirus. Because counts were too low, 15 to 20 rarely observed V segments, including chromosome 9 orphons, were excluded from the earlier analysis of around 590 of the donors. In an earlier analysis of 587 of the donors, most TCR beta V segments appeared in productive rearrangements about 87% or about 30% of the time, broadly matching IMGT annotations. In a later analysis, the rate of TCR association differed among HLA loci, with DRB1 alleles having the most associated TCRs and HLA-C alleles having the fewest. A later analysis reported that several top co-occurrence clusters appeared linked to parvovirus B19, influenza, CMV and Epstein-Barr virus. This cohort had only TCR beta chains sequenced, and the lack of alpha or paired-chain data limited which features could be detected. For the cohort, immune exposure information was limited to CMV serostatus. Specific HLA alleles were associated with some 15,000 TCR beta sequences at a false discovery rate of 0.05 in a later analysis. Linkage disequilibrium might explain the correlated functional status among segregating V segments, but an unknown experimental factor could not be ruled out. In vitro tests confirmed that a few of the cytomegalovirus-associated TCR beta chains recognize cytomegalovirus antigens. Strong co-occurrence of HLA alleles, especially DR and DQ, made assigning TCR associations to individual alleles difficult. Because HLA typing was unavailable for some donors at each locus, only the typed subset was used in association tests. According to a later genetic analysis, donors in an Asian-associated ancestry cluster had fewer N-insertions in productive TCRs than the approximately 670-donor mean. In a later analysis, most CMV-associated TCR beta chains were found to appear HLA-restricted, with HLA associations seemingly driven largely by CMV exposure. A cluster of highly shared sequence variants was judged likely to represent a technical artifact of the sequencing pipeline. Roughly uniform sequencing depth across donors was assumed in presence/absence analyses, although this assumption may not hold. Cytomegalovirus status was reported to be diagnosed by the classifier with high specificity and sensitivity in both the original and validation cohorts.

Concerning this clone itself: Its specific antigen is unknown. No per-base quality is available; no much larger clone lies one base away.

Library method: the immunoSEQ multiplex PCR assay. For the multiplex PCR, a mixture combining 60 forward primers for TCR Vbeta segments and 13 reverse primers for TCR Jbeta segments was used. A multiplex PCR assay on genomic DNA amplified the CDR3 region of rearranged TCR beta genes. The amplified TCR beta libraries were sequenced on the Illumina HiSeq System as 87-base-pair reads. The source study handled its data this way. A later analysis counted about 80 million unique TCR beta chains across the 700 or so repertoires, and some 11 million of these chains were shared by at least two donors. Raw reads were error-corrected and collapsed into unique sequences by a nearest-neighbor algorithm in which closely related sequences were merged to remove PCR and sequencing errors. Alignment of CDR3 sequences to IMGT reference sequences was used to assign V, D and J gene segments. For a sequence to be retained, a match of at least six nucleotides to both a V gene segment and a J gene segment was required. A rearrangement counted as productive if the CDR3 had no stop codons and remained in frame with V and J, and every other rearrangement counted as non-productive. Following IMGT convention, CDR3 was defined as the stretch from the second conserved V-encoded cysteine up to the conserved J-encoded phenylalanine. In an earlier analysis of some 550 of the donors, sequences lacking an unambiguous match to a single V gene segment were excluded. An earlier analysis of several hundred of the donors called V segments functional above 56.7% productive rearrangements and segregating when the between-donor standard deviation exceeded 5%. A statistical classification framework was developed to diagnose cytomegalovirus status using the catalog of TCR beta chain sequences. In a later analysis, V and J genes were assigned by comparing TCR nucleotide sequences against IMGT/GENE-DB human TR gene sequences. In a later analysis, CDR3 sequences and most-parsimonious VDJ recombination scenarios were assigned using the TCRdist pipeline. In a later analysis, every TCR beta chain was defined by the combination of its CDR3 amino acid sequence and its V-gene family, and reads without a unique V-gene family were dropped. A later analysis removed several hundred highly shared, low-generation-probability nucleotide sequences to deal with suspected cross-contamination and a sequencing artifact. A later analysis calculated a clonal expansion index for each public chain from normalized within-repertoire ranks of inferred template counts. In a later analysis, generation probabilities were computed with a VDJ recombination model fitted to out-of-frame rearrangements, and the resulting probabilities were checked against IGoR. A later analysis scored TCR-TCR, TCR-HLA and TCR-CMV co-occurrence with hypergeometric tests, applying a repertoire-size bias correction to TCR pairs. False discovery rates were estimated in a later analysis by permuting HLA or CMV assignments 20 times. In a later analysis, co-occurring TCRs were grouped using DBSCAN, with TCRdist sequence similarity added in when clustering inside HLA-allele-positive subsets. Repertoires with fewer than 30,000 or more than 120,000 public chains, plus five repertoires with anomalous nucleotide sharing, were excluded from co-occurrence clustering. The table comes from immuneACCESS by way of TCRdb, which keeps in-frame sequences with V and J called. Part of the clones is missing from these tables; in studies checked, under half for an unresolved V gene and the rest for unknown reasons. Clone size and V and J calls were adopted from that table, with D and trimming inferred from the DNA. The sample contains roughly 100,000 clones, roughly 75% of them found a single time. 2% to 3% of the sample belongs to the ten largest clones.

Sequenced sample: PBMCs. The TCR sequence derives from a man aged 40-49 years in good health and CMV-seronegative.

The DNA sequence is TGTGCCAGCAGCCGTTGGGACAGATCTTTATACTTC. This translates into CASSRWDRSLYF. The chain links TRBV14 with TRBJ2-7; 7 junctional bases match TRBD1. The CDR3 spans 12 residues, from the cysteine through the phenylalanine. CDR3 DNA is the only sequence kept; it has 36 bases, read in frame from the first base. V trim: 4 bases; J trim: 13 bases; unmatched bases: 10. CDR1 and CDR2 were assigned from the germline V gene as SGHDN and FVKESK.